This T cell receptor (beta chain) is from a study of regulatory T cells in long-lasting Graves disease. Time point described: persistent/refractory GD, antithyroid drugs over 5 years with positive TRAb. Generation of the TCR library employed RNA extracted from PBMCs. iRepertoire HTBI primers and Arm-PCR of CDR3 regions built TCR beta libraries. Original processing notes: Identified segments across samples numbered just over 60 TRBV and about 13 TRBJ. MiXCR, run by TCRdb on the multiplex PCR reads, gives a single entry per CDR3 protein. TCRdb, not the authors, supplied the V and J calls. The top ten clones hold roughly 8% of a sample with roughly 450,000 distinct CDR3 sequences, about a fifth of them seen once. This clonotype was picked up many times. The CDR3 has 15 residues. The J segment lost 4 bases and the V segment lost 5 bases, leaving 8 bases of the junction unmatched. Looked up from germline, CDR1 is MNHNS and CDR2 is SASEGT.

This chain connects TRBV6-1 to TRBJ2-5, with 9 positions matching TRBD2. Sample: peripheral blood mononuclear cells (PBMCs), taken when the disease was refractory, from a patient treated with antithyroid drugs. This receptor was identified in a female donor with Graves disease. The CDR3 region is CASSHIAGVTETQYF. CDR3 DNA: TGTGCCAGCAGTCACATAGCGGGAGTAACAGAGACCCAGTACTTC.